The clone carrying this T cell receptor beta chain was observed many times. The antigen remains unidentified. The data derive from a study of T cells after yellow fever vaccination. About the research overall: Researchers used SMART-Seq v4 Ultra Low Input to prepare fractions that had low cell numbers.

Study-level findings and limits: Overall, a small share of clonotypes was seen in both CD4 and CD8 compartments. One caveat is that FACS-sorted repertoires could contain abundant clonotypes contaminating from the bulk population. Reappearance after the booster was observed for most primary-vaccination clones (96% CD4, about 90% CD8).

TCRdb re-analysed the 5' RACE reads in MiXCR, keeping a single row per CDR3 protein. Seen here are 300,000 to 350,000 distinct CDR3 sequences, 3% to 4.5% observed once, and the top ten hold 20% to 25%. The junction had 6 bases not matched to a gene; V was cut back by 5 bases and J by 5 bases. Germline CDR1 and CDR2: SEHNR and FQNEAQ (reference sequence). CDR3 length: 14 residues. Sequences were derived from PBMCs, sampled 5 days after the yellow fever booster vaccination. The sequence was obtained from a man between 18 and 35 years old who received the YFV17D yellow fever vaccine. The chain combines TRBV7-9 with TRBJ2-7, with 10 bases aligning to TRBD1. The CDR3 reads CASSLRDRGHEQYF. DNA of the CDR3: TGTGCCAGCAGCCTCAGAGACAGGGGGCACGAGCAGTACTTC. The full variable domain, in which reference TRBV7-9 and TRBJ2-7 provide the parts outside the CDR3, is DTGVSQNPRHKITKRGQNVTFRCDPISEHNRLYWYRQTLGQGPEFLTYFQNEAQLEKSRLLSDRFSAERPKGSFSTLEIQRTEQGDSAMYLCASSLRDRGHEQYFGPGTRLTVT.